Following are 2 T cell receptor beta chains from one sample sequenced in a study of T cell responses to AZD1222 COVID-19 vaccine. The data were produced by immunoSEQ multiplex PCR, yet TCRdb's version contains in-frame clones alone and is incomplete. There are about 180,000 clones in the sample; 85% to 95% occur only once, and 1% lies in the top ten. The sequencing here drew on peripheral blood, taken 28 days after the second dose of the MenACWY control vaccine. The receptors stem from an adult who received the MenACWY meningococcal vaccine as a control.

The rearrangement joins TRBV10-3 to TRBJ1-3, with 7 bases fitting TRBD1. Germline V gene sequence: CDR1 ENHRY, CDR2 SYGVKD. The CDR3 covers 13 residues. V was pared by 10 bases and J by 4 bases, with 7 bases of the junction left unmatched. CDR3 region: CATWTGRGNTIYF. The CDR3 DNA follows: TGTGCCACCTGGACAGGACGAGGAAACACCATATATTTT.

The chain is built from TRBV12-3 or TRBV12-4 and TRBJ1-2; D gene ambiguous. The length of the CDR3 is 12 residues. V was pared by 6 bases and J by 4 bases, with 9 bases between. In DNA form, the CDR3 reads TGTGCCAGCAGCACGGGCCGCTATGGCTACACCTTC. The encoded protein is CASSTGRYGYTF.